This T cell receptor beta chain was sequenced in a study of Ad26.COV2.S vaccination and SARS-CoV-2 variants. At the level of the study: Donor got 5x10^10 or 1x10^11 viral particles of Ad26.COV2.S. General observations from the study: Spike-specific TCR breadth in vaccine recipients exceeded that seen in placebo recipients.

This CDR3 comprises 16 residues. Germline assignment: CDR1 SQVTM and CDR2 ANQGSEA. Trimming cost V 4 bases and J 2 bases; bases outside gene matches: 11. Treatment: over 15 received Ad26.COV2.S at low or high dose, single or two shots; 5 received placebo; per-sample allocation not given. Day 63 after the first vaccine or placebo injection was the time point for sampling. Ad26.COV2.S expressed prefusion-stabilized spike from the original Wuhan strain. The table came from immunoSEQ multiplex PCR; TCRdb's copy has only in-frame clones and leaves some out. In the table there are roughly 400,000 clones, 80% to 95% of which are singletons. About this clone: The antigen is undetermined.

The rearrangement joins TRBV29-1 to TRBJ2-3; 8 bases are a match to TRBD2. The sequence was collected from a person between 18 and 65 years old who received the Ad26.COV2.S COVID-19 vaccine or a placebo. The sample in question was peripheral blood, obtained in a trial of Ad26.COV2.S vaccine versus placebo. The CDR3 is CSVAGPAGDDTDTQYF. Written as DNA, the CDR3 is TGCAGCGTTGCCGGCCCAGCGGGGGATGACACAGATACGCAGTATTTT.